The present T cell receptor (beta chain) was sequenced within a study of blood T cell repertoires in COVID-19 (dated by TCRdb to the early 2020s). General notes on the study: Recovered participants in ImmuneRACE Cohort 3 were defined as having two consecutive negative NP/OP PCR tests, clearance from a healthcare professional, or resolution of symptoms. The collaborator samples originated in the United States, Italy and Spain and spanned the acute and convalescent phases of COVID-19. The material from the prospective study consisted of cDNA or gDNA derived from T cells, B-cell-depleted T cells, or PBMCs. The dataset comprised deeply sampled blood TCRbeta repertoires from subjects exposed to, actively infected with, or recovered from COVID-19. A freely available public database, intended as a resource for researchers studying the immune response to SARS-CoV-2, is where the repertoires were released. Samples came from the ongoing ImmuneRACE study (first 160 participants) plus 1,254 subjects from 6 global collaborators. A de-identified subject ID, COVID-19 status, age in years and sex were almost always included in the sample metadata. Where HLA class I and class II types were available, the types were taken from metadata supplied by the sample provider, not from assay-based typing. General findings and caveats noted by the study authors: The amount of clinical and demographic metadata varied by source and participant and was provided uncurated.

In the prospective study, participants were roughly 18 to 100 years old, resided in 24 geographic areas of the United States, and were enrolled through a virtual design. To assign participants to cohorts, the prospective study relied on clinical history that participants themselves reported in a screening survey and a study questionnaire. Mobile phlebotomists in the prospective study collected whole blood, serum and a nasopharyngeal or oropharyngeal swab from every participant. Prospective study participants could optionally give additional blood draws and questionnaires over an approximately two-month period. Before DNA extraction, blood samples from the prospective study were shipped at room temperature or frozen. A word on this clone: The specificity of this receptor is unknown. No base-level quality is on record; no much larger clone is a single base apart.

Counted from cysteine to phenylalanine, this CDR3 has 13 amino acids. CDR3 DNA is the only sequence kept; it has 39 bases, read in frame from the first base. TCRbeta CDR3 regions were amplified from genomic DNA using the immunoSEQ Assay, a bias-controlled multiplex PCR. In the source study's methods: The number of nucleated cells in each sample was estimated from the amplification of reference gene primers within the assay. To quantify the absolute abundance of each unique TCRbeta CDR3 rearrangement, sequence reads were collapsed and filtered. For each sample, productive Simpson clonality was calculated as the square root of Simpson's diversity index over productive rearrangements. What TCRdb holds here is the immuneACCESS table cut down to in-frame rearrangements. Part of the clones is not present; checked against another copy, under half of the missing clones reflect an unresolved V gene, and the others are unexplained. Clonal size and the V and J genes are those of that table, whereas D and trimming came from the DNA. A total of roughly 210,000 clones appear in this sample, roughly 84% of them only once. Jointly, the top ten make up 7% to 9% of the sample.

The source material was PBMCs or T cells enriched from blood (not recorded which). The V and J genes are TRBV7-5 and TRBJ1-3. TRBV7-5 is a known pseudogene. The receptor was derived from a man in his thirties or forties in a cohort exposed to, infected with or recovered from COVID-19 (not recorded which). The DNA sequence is TGTGCCAGTAGCACGGGCTCTGGAAACACCATATATTTT. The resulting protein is CASSTGSGNTIYF.